This T cell receptor (beta chain) appears in the sequencing data of a study of blood T cell repertoires in COVID-19. At the level of the study: The origin of the acute and convalescent COVID-19 samples was the United States, Italy and Spain.

The table lists this clone with a few counts. The table came from immunoSEQ multiplex PCR; TCRdb's copy has only in-frame clones and leaves some out. This sample has over 200,000 clones, with roughly 84% found just once. In germline, CDR1 is SGHDT, CDR2 YYEEEE. Trimming removed 6 bases at V and 0 bases at J, with 13 bases between. This CDR3 contains 15 residues. The sequenced material came from peripheral blood. V is TRBV5-6 and J is TRBJ2-1; D is possibly TRBD2 (7 bases). The receptor comes from a woman over 75 with active or convalescent COVID-19. The CDR3 DNA reads as TGTGCCAGCACCCGGAGGGGGGGCTCCTACAATGAGCAGTTCTTC. Translating gives CASTRRGGSYNEQFF. Full variable domain (remainder filled in from reference TRBV5-6 and TRBJ2-1): DAGVTQSPTHLIKTRGQQVTLRCSPKSGHDTVSWYQQALGQGPQFIFQYYEEEERQRGNFPDRFSGHQFPNYSSELNVNALLLGDSALYLCASTRRGGSYNEQFFGPGTRLTVL.